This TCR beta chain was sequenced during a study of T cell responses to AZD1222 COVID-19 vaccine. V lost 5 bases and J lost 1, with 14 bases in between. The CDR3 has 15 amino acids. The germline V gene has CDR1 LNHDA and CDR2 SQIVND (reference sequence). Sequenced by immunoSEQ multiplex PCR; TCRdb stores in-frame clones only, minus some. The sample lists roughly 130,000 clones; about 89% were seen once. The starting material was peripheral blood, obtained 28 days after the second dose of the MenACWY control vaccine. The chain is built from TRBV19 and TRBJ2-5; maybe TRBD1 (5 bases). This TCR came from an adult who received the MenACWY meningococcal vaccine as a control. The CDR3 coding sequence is TGTGCCAGTAGTGGGGCGTATGGGGTCCAAGAGACCCAGTACTTC. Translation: CASSGAYGVQETQYF. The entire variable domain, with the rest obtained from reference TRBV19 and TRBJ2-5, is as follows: DGGITQSPKYLFRKEGQNVTLSCEQNLNHDAMYWYRQDPGQGLRLIYYSQIVNDFQKGDIAEGYSVSREKKESFPLTVTSAQKNPTAFYLCASSGAYGVQETQYFGPGTRLLVL.